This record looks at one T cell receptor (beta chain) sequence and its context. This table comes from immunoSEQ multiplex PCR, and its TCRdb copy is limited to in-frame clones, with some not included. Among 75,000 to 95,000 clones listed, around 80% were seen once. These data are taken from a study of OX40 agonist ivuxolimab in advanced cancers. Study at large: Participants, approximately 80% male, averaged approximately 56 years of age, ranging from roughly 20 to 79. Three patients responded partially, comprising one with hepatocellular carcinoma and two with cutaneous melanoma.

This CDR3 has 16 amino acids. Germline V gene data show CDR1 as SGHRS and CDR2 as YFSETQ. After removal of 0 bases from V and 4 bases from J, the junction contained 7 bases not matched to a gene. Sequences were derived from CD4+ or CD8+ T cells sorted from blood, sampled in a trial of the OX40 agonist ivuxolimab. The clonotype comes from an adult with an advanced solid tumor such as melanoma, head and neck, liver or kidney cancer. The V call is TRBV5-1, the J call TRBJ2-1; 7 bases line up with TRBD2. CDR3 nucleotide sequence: TGCGCCAGCAGCTTGGGACGTTTGGGAGGGTACAATGAGCAGTTCTTC. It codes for CASSLGRLGGYNEQFF.